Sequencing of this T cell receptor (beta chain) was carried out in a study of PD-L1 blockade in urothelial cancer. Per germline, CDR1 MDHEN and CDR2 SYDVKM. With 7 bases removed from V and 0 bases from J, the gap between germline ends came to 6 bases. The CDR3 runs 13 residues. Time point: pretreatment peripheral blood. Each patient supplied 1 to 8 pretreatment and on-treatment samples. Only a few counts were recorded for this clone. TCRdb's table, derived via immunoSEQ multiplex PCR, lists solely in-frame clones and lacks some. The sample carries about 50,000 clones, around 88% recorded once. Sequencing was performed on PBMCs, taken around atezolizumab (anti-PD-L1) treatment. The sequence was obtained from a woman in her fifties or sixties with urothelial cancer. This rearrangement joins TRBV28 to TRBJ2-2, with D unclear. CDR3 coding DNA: TGTGCCAGCACCCCAGCGAACACCGGGGAGCTGTTTTTT. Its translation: CASTPANTGELFF. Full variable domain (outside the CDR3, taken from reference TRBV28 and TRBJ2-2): DVKVTQSSRYLVKRTGEKVFLECVQDMDHENMFWYRQDPGLGLRLIYFSYDVKMKEKGDIPEGYSVSREKKERFSLILESASTNQTSMYLCASTPANTGELFFGEGSRLTVL.